Listed below are T cell receptor beta chains from one sample, sequenced in a study of regulatory T cells in long-lasting Graves disease. TCRdb reprocessed the multiplex PCR reads via MiXCR and lists one record per CDR3 protein. The table records about 530,000 distinct CDR3 sequences, roughly 15% of them present only once. These data also featured in a second study, about T cells in Graves' hyperthyroidism and ophthalmopathy.

The sequencing used peripheral blood mononuclear cells (PBMCs), collected at new diagnosis, from a patient treated with antithyroid drugs. The receptors were gathered from a woman aged 35-65 years with Graves disease. CDR3s leave out the opening cysteine and the closing phenylalanine or tryptophan. Fields, in order: CDR3 length, J gene, V gene, CDR3 protein.

14	TRBJ1-3	TRBV12-5	ASGSRDTDSGNTIY
12	TRBJ1-1	TRBV28	ASSLVQSNTEAF
13	TRBJ2-3	TRBV7-8	ASSLVGQGTDTQY
11	TRBJ2-1	TRBV12-3/TRBV12-4	ASKGRVNNEQF
12	TRBJ1-1	TRBV10-2	ASSNQGASNEAF
9	TRBJ2-7	TRBV2	ARSWGGEQY
13	TRBJ1-1	TRBV3-1	ASRAKGGKNTEAF
11	TRBJ2-7	TRBV11-2	ASRMTGGKEQY
12	TRBJ1-2	TRBV2	ASSLLSPSYGYT
14	TRBJ2-5	TRBV28	ASSPEPPAYQETQY
15	TRBJ2-1	TRBV3-1	ASSRRGGTSGNNEQF
10	TRBJ1-1	TRBV29-1	SVHPRGTEAF
12	TRBJ1-2	TRBV10-3	AISGDSRIYGYT
11	TRBJ1-1	TRBV29-1	SAQDSMNTEAF
12	TRBJ2-7	TRBV4-1	ASSQGGQNYEQY
14	TRBJ2-1	TRBV5-1	ASSLLGESSYNEQF
11	TRBJ2-2	TRBV19	ASLGHNTGGLF
13	TRBJ2-1	TRBV6-1	ASSEPFLEVNEQF
11	TRBJ2-5	TRBV7-9	ASSLRGLETQY
10	TRBJ2-3	TRBV20-1	SASSRADTQY
11	TRBJ1-5	TRBV10-1	ATPDRVEEPQH
11	TRBJ1-4	TRBV10-2	ATGDRGSEKLF
14	TRBJ2-7	TRBV5-4	ASSLEWRGSSYEQY
13	TRBJ1-5	TRBV7-8	ASSPAGSANQPQH
11	TRBJ2-3	TRBV7-8	ASSSRGVRGQY
11	TRBJ2-1	TRBV7-9	ALNRDIYNEQF
13	TRBJ2-6	TRBV7-9	ASQRGKPGANVLT
9	TRBJ1-2	TRBV10-3	AISVGYGYT
12	TRBJ2-1	TRBV5-6	ASSLAQGSNEQF
10	TRBJ2-3	TRBV7-3	ASSPRVGTQY
12	TRBJ2-3	TRBV2	ASSEASGMDTQY
12	TRBJ2-1	TRBV12-3/TRBV12-4	ASSSKTLGGEQF
13	TRBJ2-5	TRBV2	ASSEAPRGKETQY
11	TRBJ1-6	TRBV2	ASKAAFGSPLH